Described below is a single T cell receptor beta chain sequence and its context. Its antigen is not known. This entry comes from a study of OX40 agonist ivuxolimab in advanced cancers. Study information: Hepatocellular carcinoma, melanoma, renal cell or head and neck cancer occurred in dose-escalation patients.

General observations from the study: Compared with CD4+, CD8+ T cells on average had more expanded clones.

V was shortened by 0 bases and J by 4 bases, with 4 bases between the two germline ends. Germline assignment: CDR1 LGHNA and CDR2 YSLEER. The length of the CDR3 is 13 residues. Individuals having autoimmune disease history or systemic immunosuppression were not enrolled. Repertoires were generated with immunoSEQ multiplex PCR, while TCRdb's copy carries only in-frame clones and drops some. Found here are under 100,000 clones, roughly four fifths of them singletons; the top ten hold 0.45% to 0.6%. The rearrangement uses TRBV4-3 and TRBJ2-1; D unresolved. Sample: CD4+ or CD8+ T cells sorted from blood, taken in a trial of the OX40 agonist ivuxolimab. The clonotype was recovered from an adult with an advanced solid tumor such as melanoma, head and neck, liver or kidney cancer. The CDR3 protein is CASSQESYNEQFF. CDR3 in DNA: TGCGCCAGCAGCCAAGAGTCTTACAATGAGCAGTTCTTC.